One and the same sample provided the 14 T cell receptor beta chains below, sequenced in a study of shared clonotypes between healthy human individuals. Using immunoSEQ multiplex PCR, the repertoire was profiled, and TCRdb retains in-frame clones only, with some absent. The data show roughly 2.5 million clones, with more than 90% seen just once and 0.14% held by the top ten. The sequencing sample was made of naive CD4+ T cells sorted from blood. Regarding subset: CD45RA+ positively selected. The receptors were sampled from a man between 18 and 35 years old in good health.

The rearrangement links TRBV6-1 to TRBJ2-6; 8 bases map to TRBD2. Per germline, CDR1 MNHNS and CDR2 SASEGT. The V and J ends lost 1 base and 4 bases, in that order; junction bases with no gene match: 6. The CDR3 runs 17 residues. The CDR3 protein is CASSEGLAFSGANVLTF. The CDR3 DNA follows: TGTGCCAGCAGTGAAGGACTAGCGTTTAGCGGGGCCAACGTCCTGACTTTC.

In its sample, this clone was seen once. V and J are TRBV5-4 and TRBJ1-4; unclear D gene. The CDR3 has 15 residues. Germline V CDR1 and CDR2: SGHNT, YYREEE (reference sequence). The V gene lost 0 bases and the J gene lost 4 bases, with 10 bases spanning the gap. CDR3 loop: CASSLVPGFNEKLFF. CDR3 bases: TGTGCCAGCAGCTTGGTCCCCGGGTTTAATGAAAAACTGTTTTTT.

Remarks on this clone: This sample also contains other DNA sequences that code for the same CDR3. The CDR3 DNA reads as TGTGCCTGGAGTGTGAGGGACGAAAAACTGTTTTTT. This sequence encodes CAWSVRDEKLFF. The genes are TRBV30 and TRBJ1-4, with D tentatively TRBD1 (5 bases). This CDR3 has 12 amino acids. V lost 0 bases and J lost 8, with 7 bases in between. CDR1 GTSNPN and CDR2 SVGIG come from the germline V gene (reference sequence).

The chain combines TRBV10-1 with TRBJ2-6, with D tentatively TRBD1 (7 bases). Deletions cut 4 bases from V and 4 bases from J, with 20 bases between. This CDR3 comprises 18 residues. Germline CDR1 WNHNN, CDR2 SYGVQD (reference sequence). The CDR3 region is CASSGSSGGTAGANVLTF. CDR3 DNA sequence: TGCGCCAGCAGTGGCTCGAGCGGCGGGACAGCCGGGGCCAACGTCCTGACTTTC.

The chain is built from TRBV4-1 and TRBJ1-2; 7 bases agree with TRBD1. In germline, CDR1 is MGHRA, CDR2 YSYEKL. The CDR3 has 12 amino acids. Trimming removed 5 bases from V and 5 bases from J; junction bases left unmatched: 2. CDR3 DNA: TGCGCCAGCAGCTCGGACAGGTATGGCTACACCTTC. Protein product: CASSSDRYGYTF.

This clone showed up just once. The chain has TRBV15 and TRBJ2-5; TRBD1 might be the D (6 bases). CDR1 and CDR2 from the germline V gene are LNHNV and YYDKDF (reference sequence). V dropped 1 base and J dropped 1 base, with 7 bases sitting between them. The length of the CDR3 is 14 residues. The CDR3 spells CATSRGQVQETQYF. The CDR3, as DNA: TGTGCCACCAGCAGAGGACAGGTCCAAGAGACCCAGTACTTC.

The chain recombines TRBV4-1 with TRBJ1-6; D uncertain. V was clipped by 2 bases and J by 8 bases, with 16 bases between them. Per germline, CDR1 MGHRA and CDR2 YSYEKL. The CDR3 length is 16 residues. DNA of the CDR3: TGCGCCAGCAGCCAAAAAAACCCTTTGGCGGATTCACCCCTCCACTTT. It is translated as CASSQKNPLADSPLHF.

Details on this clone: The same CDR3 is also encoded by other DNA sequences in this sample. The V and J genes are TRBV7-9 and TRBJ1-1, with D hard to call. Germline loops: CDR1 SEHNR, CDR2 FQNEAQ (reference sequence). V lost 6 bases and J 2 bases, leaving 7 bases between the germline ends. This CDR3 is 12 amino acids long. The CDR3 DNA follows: TGTGCCAGCAGTTTGATAAACACTGAAGCTTTCTTT. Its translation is CASSLINTEAFF.

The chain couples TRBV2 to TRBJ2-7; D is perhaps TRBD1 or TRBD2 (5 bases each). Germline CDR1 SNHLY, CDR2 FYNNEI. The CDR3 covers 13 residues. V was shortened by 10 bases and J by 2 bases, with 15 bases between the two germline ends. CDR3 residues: CATSWDPTYEQYF. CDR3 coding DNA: TGTGCCACCTCCTGGGACCCCACCTACGAGCAGTACTTC.

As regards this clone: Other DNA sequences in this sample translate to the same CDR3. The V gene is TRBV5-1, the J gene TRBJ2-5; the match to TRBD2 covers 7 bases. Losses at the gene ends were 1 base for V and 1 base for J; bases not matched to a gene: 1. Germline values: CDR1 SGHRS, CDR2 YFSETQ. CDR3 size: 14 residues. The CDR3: CASSLSGTQETQYF. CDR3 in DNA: TGCGCCAGCAGCTTGAGCGGGACCCAAGAGACCCAGTACTTC.

Here the CDR3 reads CASSNWDSPNTGELFF. The CDR3 nucleotides are TGTGCCAGCAGCAACTGGGACAGTCCGAACACCGGGGAGCTGTTTTTT. The chain has TRBV13 and TRBJ2-2, with TRBD1 identical over 7 bases. This CDR3 contains 16 residues. With 5 bases clipped from V and 0 bases from J, the junction kept 6 bases outside the gene matches. The germline V gene encodes CDR1 PRHDT and CDR2 FYEKMQ (reference sequence).

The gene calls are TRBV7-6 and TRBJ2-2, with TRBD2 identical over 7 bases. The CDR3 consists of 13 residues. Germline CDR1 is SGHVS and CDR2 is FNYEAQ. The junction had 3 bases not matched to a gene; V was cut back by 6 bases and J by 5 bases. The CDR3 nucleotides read TGTGCCAGCAGAGGGGAGGGAACCGGGGAGCTGTTTTTT. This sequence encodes CASRGEGTGELFF.

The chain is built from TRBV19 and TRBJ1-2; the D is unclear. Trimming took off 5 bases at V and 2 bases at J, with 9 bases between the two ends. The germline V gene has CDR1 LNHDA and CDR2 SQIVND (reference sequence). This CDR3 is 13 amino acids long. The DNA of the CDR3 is TGTGCCAGTAGTCCCTGGGGAAACTATGGCTACACCTTC. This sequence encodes CASSPWGNYGYTF.

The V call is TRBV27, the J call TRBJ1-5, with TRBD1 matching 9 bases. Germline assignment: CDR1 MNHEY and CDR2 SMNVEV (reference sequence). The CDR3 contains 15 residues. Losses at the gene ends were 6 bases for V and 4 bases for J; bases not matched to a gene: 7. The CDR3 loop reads CASRAGTGINQPQHF. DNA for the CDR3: TGTGCCAGCAGGGCCGGGACAGGGATAAATCAGCCCCAGCATTTT.